The rows below give T cell receptor beta chains drawn from one sample of a study of blood T cell repertoires in COVID-19. Produced via immunoSEQ multiplex PCR; TCRdb's table is partial and in-frame only. This table holds approximately 180,000 clones, 88% found once. The sequenced material came from peripheral blood. These receptors originate from a human donor in a cohort sampled during active COVID-19. Both conserved end residues are part of each CDR3. The D gene is left open where the match is weak.

TRBD1	TRBJ1-2	TRBV11-2	CASSKQGPPYGYTF
.	TRBJ2-2	TRBV19	CASYSGYTGELFF
.	TRBJ2-7	TRBV6-2/TRBV6-3	CASSLSATYEQYF
TRBD2	TRBJ2-5	TRBV5-4	CASSSGGSKQETQYF
.	TRBJ1-6	TRBV11-2	CASRTIWGGRDSPLHF
.	TRBJ1-6	TRBV4-3	CASSQDPGGEPLHF
.	TRBJ1-2	TRBV27	CASSPVARGAWGYTF
TRBD2	TRBJ2-1	TRBV6-4	CASSERGELNEQFF
TRBD1	TRBJ1-2	TRBV28	CASSLGQANYGYTF
TRBD2	TRBJ2-5	TRBV3-1/TRBV3-2	CASSPPGLAGSHIRTQYF
TRBD1	TRBJ2-7	TRBV6-2/TRBV6-3	CASSRNTPKTGGHEQYF
.	TRBJ1-2	TRBV3-1/TRBV3-2	CASSQVGGDFSYGYTF
TRBD2	TRBJ2-3	TRBV9	CASSVEGTSGSWSVTDTQYF
.	TRBJ2-2	TRBV6-4	CASSDPFTGELFF
TRBD1	TRBJ1-3	TRBV28	CASSADRPPTIYF
TRBD2	TRBJ2-7	TRBV5-1	CASSSSGNLGEQYF
.	TRBJ1-5	TRBV7-2	CASSAPWAGINQPQHF
.	TRBJ2-1	TRBV12-3/TRBV12-4	CASSLSSYNEQFF
TRBD1	TRBJ2-6	TRBV3-1/TRBV3-2	CASSRRQGAGGANVLTF
.	TRBJ1-6	TRBV30	CAWAGVGNSPLHF
.	TRBJ2-5	TRBV7-7	CASSLAFSSAETQYF
TRBD1	TRBJ1-1	TRBV27	CASSPRQGRAFF
.	TRBJ2-7	TRBV27	CASSSPLRGGHYEQYF
TRBD1	TRBJ1-2	TRBV19	CASSITSGQGRTF
TRBD2	TRBJ2-3	TRBV27	CASSRGVSTDTQYF
TRBD1	TRBJ2-5	TRBV25-1	CASSDPRTGGGETQYF
TRBD1	TRBJ1-4	TRBV30	CAWGKDRAREKLFF
TRBD1	TRBJ2-7	TRBV28	CASSLLTGAYEQYF
TRBD2	TRBJ2-7	TRBV5-4	CASSPGTSGSQYEQYF
TRBD1	TRBJ2-7	TRBV5-6	CASSWGPGTGQYEQYF
.	TRBJ1-1	TRBV5-5	CASSPRGGGNTEAFF
.	TRBJ1-6	TRBV3-1/TRBV3-2	CASSYRASNSPLHF
TRBD1	TRBJ2-2	TRBV6-6	CATSGTANTGELFF
.	TRBJ2-2	TRBV6-1	CASSEQGIGELFF
TRBD2	TRBJ2-7	TRBV28	CASVASGTYEQYF
TRBD2	TRBJ2-5	TRBV2	CASRRLGTSGETQYF
TRBD1	TRBJ2-7	TRBV5-6	CASSKTGGTYEQYF